The 10 T cell receptor beta chains below all came from one sample that was sequenced in a study of T cell clonality in common variable immunodeficiency. Only in-frame clones appear in the TCRdb table, and some are missing; sequencing was by immunoSEQ multiplex PCR. This sample comprises 40,000 to 45,000 clones, none seen once only. Sequencing was done on a sample of peripheral blood mononuclear cells. These TCRs come from a person aged 18 to 70 in good health.

This clone was detected ten times or more. The CDR3 end falls 3 residues outside the read, so it is completed with the germline J gene. The rearrangement links TRBV12-3 or TRBV12-4 to TRBJ1-2; D is unclear. The CDR3 covers 14 residues. Deletions cut 3 bases from V and 4 bases from J, with 12 bases between. This chain's CDR3 is CASSFDSTVYGYTF. The covered CDR3 bases are TGTGCCAGCAGTTTTGATAGTACAGTCTATGGC.

Comments on this clone: The read stops 3 residues short of the end of the CDR3; the missing end is completed from the germline J gene. The same CDR3 also results from other DNA sequences found in this sample. The chain combines TRBV18 with TRBJ2-1; 11 bases align to TRBD2. Germline CDR1 KGHSH, CDR2 LQKENI. This CDR3 has 18 residues. The V and J ends lost 3 bases and 5 bases, in that order; junction bases with no gene match: 12. The sequenced CDR3 bases are TGTGCCAGCTCACCTTGGGCTAGCGGGGGGTCCCTACACAATGAG. The encoded protein is CASSPWASGGSLHNE. The full CDR3 sequence reads CASSPWASGGSLHNEQFF.

This clone was counted at least ten times. The sequenced fragment ends 3 residues before the CDR3 boundary, so the rest is inferred from the germline J gene. The chain links TRBV20-1 to TRBJ2-1, with D perhaps matching TRBD2 (6 bases). V dropped 1 base and J dropped 0 bases, with 10 bases sitting between them. This CDR3 has 15 amino acids. Germline-derived CDR1 and CDR2 are DFQATT and SNEGSKA (reference sequence). The CDR3: CSARGAGSSYNEQFF. The CDR3 bases that were read are TGCAGTGCTAGAGGGGCGGGGAGCTCCTACAATGAG.

This clone has ten or more counts. With the read ending 3 residues before the CDR3 end, the germline J gene is used to fill in that end. This chain connects TRBV6-2 or TRBV6-3 to TRBJ2-1; 13 bases are a match to TRBD2. CDR3 length equals 15 residues. The trim removed 7 bases at V and 9 bases at J, leaving 9 bases unmatched. CDR1 and CDR2 from the germline V gene are MNHEY and SVGEGT. The CDR3 DNA, read in part, is TGTGCCAGCACTATGCCGGGACTAGCGGGACGTGAG. Amino acids: CASTMPGLAGRE. The CDR3 in its entirety is CASTMPGLAGREQFF.

This clone has at least ten counts. The read comes to an end 3 residues before the CDR3 does, leaving the germline J gene to fill in the end. The genes are TRBV20-1 and TRBJ2-5; unclear D gene. The V end was cut by 2 bases, the J end by 3 bases, with 7 bases between. The CDR3 spans 12 residues. Germline CDR1 DFQATT, CDR2 SNEGSKA (reference sequence). Here the CDR3 reads CSARLREETQYF. The sequenced CDR3 bases are TGCAGTGCTAGACTACGAGAAGAGACC.

This clone was counted ten times or more. The read terminates 3 residues ahead of where the CDR3 ends, so the germline J gene completes it. This chain joins TRBV20-1 and TRBJ2-1, with TRBD2 identical over 12 bases. With 1 base clipped from V and 4 bases from J, the junction kept 5 bases outside the gene matches. The germline CDR1 and CDR2 sequences are DFQATT and SNEGSKA (reference sequence). The CDR3 is 16 residues long. Partial CDR3 DNA: TGCAGTGCTAGAGTACCCACTAGCGGGAGGTACAATGAG. This codes for CSARVPTSGRYNE. The whole CDR3 region reads CSARVPTSGRYNEQFF.

A word on this clone: The read terminates 3 residues before the CDR3 end, so the remaining end is supplied by the germline J gene. The chain couples TRBV2 to TRBJ2-3, with 10 bases lining up with TRBD2. Germline assignment: CDR1 SNHLY and CDR2 FYNNEI. CDR3 length equals 14 residues. CDR3 bases read: TGTGCCAGCATGGAGCGGGGGGGCCGAGAGACG. Its protein product is CASMERGGRET. In full, the CDR3 reads CASMERGGRETQYF.

This clone showed up many times. The observed sequence ends 3 residues before the CDR3 terminus, with the missing tail filled in from the germline J gene. The same CDR3 arises from other DNA sequences in this sample as well. The chain couples TRBV9 to TRBJ2-7; D not resolved. The V gene's germline CDR1 is SGDLS and CDR2 YYNGEE. Trimming took 0 bases from V and 2 from J, leaving 9 bases between them. The CDR3 runs to 14 residues. The CDR3 spells CASSVDSRPYEQYF. The covered CDR3 bases are TGTGCCAGCAGCGTAGACTCACGCCCCTACGAG.

This clone has at least ten counts. Coverage ceases 3 residues before the CDR3 finishes, and the germline J gene fills in the end. The gene calls are TRBV20-1 and TRBJ2-1; maybe TRBD1 (6 bases). Trimming took off 3 bases at V and 0 bases at J, with 18 bases between the two ends. The length of the CDR3 is 17 residues. Germline V gene lookup returns CDR1 DFQATT and CDR2 SNEGSKA (reference sequence). CDR3 amino acids: CSASLIQGLSSYNEQFF. The sequenced part of the CDR3 DNA is TGCAGTGCTAGTCTCATTCAGGGGTTAAGCTCCTACAATGAG.

In its sample, this clone was seen many times. The read ends 3 residues shy of where the CDR3 ends; the end is completed using the germline J gene. The chain combines TRBV5-4 with TRBJ2-5; 9 positions match TRBD2. J was trimmed by 5 bases and V by 0 bases; bases with no gene match: 5. The CDR3 is 15 residues long. The V gene's germline CDR1 is SGHNT and CDR2 YYREEE (reference sequence). The CDR3 spells CASSLGGTSSETQYF. The part of the CDR3 DNA that was read is TGTGCCAGCAGCTTGGGGGGGACTAGCAGCGAGACC.